The next 27 T cell receptor beta chains were all read from a single sample in a study of OX40 agonist ivuxolimab in advanced cancers. Data came from immunoSEQ multiplex PCR; TCRdb stores just in-frame clones and leaves some out. The table lists over 80,000 clones, just over 90% of them singletons. Sequenced material: CD4+ or CD8+ T cells sorted from blood, taken in a trial of the OX40 agonist ivuxolimab. The receptors originated from an adult with an advanced solid tumor such as melanoma, head and neck, liver or kidney cancer.

This clone has only a few counts. The genes are TRBV9 and TRBJ2-3, with D maybe TRBD2 (6 bases). The V end lost 7 bases, the J end lost 0 bases, and 15 bases lay between the germline ends. The V gene's germline CDR1 is SGDLS and CDR2 YYNGEE. The CDR3 totals 15 residues. CDR3 sequence (DNA): TGTGCCAGCGGCCTGGCGGGGCATAGCACAGATACGCAGTATTTT. Encoded protein: CASGLAGHSTDTQYF.

V is TRBV4-1 and J is TRBJ1-1; no clear D gene. V was clipped by 1 base and J by 3 bases, with 6 bases between them. Germline CDR1 reads MGHRA; CDR2 reads YSYEKL. This CDR3 is 13 amino acids long. The DNA for the CDR3 is TGCGCCAGCAGCCAAGCGGGTTACACTGAAGCTTTCTTT. Its translation is CASSQAGYTEAFF.

The V gene is TRBV6-1, the J gene TRBJ2-6, with D tentatively TRBD2 (5 bases). The CDR3 runs to 14 residues. The germline V and J ends were trimmed by 8 bases and 1 base, with 9 bases remaining between them. CDR1 MNHNS and CDR2 SASEGT come from the germline V gene. CDR3 bases: TGTGCCAGCCAAACTAGGTCTGGGGCCAACGTCCTGACTTTC. This gives the protein CASQTRSGANVLTF.

This clone came up once. The chain links TRBV28 to TRBJ2-5; D uncertain. The CDR3 runs 15 residues. The ends were cut back, 5 bases at V and 2 bases at J, with 15 bases in the middle. The V gene's germline CDR1 is MDHEN and CDR2 SYDVKM. In nucleotides, the CDR3 is TGTGCCAGCAGTCCCCCTATCTCGCCACAAGAGACCCAGTACTTC. This encodes CASSPPISPQETQYF. Combining the CDR3 with reference TRBV28 and TRBJ2-5 gives the whole variable domain DVKVTQSSRYLVKRTGEKVFLECVQDMDHENMFWYRQDPGLGLRLIYFSYDVKMKEKGDIPEGYSVSREKKERFSLILESASTNQTSMYLCASSPPISPQETQYFGPGTRLLVL.

This clone was detected only once. The chain links TRBV5-1 to TRBJ2-5; possibly TRBD1 for D (5 bases). The CDR3 runs 12 residues. Germline lookup yields CDR1 SGHRS and CDR2 YFSETQ. V was pared by 5 bases and J by 2 bases, with 7 bases between. The CDR3 DNA is TGCGCCAGCAGACGACAGCAAGAGACCCAGTACTTC. Translated, it gives CASRRQQETQYF.

V gene TRBV10-3 combines with J gene TRBJ2-3; TRBD1 aligns across 9 bases. The CDR3 is 14 amino acids. Unmatched junction bases numbered 9, after V lost 10 bases and J lost 4 bases. The germline V gene has CDR1 ENHRY and CDR2 SYGVKD. The CDR3 DNA is TGTGCCACCCACGAACAGGGGGCTTCAGATACGCAGTATTTT. Translation: CATHEQGASDTQYF.

V gene TRBV6-6 combines with J gene TRBJ1-3; D call uncertain. This CDR3 region has 15 residues. The V gene's germline CDR1 is MNHNY and CDR2 SVGAGI (reference sequence). V lost 0 bases to trimming and J lost 0 bases, with 6 bases between them. The CDR3 loop reads CASSYSGSSGNTIYF. The CDR3 bases are TGTGCCAGCAGTTACTCCGGGTCCTCTGGAAACACCATATATTTT.

This chain connects TRBV27 to TRBJ2-3; 11 positions agree with TRBD2. Germline V CDR1 and CDR2: MNHEY, SMNVEV (reference sequence). V lost 6 bases, J lost 7 bases, and 6 bases stayed unmatched. CDR3 size: 14 residues. The CDR3 DNA reads as TGTGCCAGCAGCCCTTTAGCGGGGGGGAATACGCAGTATTTT. It specifies CASSPLAGGNTQYF.

The chain has TRBV6-1 and TRBJ1-4; perhaps TRBD1 as D (6 bases). Germline lookup yields CDR1 MNHNS and CDR2 SASEGT. V was cut by 3 bases and J by 8 bases, with 13 bases left in between. This CDR3 has 14 residues. DNA for the CDR3: TGTGCCAGCAGTGATGGGGGGGCGCCGGAAAAACTGTTTTTT. Protein sequence: CASSDGGAPEKLFF.

This chain uses TRBV7-9 with TRBJ1-2; tentative D call: TRBD1 (5 bases). The V end lost 5 bases, the J end lost 6 bases, and 13 bases lay between the germline ends. Germline CDR1 SEHNR, CDR2 FQNEAQ (reference sequence). The CDR3 consists of 13 residues. The CDR3 here is CASSLGAADGYTF. CDR3 in DNA: TGTGCCAGCAGCCTAGGGGCAGCCGATGGCTACACCTTC.

The chain recombines TRBV5-1 with TRBJ2-5; D is perhaps TRBD2 (5 bases). Germline-derived CDR1 and CDR2 are SGHRS and YFSETQ. The V gene lost 0 bases and the J gene lost 11 bases, with 14 bases spanning the gap. The CDR3 is 13 amino acids. The CDR3 DNA sequence: TGCGCCAGCAGCTTGGATGGGAGCTACGTGCAGTACTTC. Its translation: CASSLDGSYVQYF.

V is TRBV10-2 and J is TRBJ1-2; 8 nucleotides agree with TRBD1. The germline V gene has CDR1 WSHSY and CDR2 SAAADI. Trimming removed 5 bases from V and 4 bases from J; junction bases left unmatched: 6. This CDR3 region has 14 residues. CDR3 in amino acids: CASSLGQGGYGYTF. For the CDR3, the DNA is TGCGCCAGCAGTCTAGGACAGGGCGGCTATGGCTACACCTTC.

The rearrangement uses TRBV5-5 and TRBJ1-1; TRBD1 aligns across 10 bases. This CDR3 spans 16 amino acids. The trim removed 3 bases at V and 5 bases at J, leaving 10 bases unmatched. Germline CDR1 reads SGHKS; CDR2 reads YYEKEE (reference sequence). DNA for the CDR3: TGTGCCAGCAGCTCTCTAACGACAGGGGGCAATACTGAAGCTTTCTTT. Translation: CASSSLTTGGNTEAFF. Supplemented by reference TRBV5-5 and TRBJ1-1, the full variable domain reads DAGVTQSPTHLIKTRGQQVTLRCSPISGHKSVSWYQQVLGQGPQFIFQYYEKEERGRGNFPDRFSARQFPNYSSELNVNALLLGDSALYLCASSSLTTGGNTEAFFGQGTRLTVV.

The chain joins TRBV6-5 to TRBJ1-1, with 12 bases fitting TRBD1. The CDR3 runs to 14 residues. Germline-derived CDR1 and CDR2 are MNHEY and SVGAGI. Germline trimming cut 4 bases from V and 6 bases from J; bases unmatched to any gene: 3. The CDR3 bases are TGTGCCAGCAGTTGGGGACAGGGGGCCGCTGAAGCTTTCTTT. Its translation is CASSWGQGAAEAFF.

This clone was detected only once. V usage is TRBV7-2 and J usage is TRBJ2-5; D possibly corresponds to TRBD2 (5 bases). CDR3 length: 17 amino acids. Trimming left V 5 bases short and J 5 bases short, with 24 bases between. Germline V CDR1 and CDR2: SGHTA, FQGNSA. The CDR3 spells CASSRTGETRRRETQYF. The CDR3 DNA reads as TGTGCCAGCAGCCGGACTGGGGAAACTAGGAGGAGGGAGACCCAGTACTTC.

There are a few counts of this clone. V and J are TRBV6-6 and TRBJ1-1, with D maybe TRBD1 (6 bases). The germline CDR1 and CDR2 sequences are MNHNY and SVGAGI (reference sequence). The CDR3 spans 14 residues. The V gene lost 5 bases and the J gene lost 1 base, with 11 bases spanning the gap. The CDR3 DNA sequence: TGTGCCAGCAGTAAGACAGGAGAGAACACTGAAGCTTTCTTT. Translation: CASSKTGENTEAFF.

The chain uses TRBV2 and TRBJ2-3, with D hard to call. The CDR3 extends over 13 amino acids. Germline values: CDR1 SNHLY, CDR2 FYNNEI. V was cut by 6 bases and J by 1 base, with 8 bases left in between. CDR3 nucleotides: TGTGCCAGCAGGATGGAAGGCACAGATACGCAGTATTTT. It is translated as CASRMEGTDTQYF.

This clone occurred once. The chain uses TRBV28 and TRBJ2-3; weak D call: TRBD2 (5 bases). The length of the CDR3 is 13 residues. Germline V gives CDR1 MDHEN, CDR2 SYDVKM. The V gene lost 5 bases and the J gene lost 9 bases, with 15 bases spanning the gap. CDR3 sequence: CASSPWGEYTQYF. In DNA form, the CDR3 reads TGTGCCAGCAGTCCTTGGGGAGAATACACGCAGTATTTT. Looking up the rest from reference TRBV28 and TRBJ2-3 gives the full variable domain: DVKVTQSSRYLVKRTGEKVFLECVQDMDHENMFWYRQDPGLGLRLIYFSYDVKMKEKGDIPEGYSVSREKKERFSLILESASTNQTSMYLCASSPWGEYTQYFGPGTRLTVL.

This chain uses TRBV10-1 with TRBJ1-2; D gene uncertain. There are 13 residues in the CDR3. In germline, CDR1 is WNHNN, CDR2 SYGVQD (reference sequence). V dropped 2 bases and J dropped 7 bases, with 11 bases sitting between them. The CDR3 spells CASSEIHPAGYTF. CDR3 coding DNA: TGCGCCAGCAGTGAGATCCACCCCGCTGGCTACACCTTC.

The J gene is TRBJ2-2, the V gene TRBV12-5, with D perhaps matching TRBD1 (6 bases). This CDR3 contains 15 residues. V lost 1 base and J lost 5, with 11 bases in between. Germline V CDR1 and CDR2: LGHNT, FRNRAP. In nucleotides, the CDR3 is TGTGCTAGTGGTTTGGGGACAGTTAGTACCGGGGAGCTGTTTTTT. Translation: CASGLGTVSTGELFF.

This chain uses TRBV11-2 with TRBJ1-2; 7 nucleotides agree with TRBD1. The CDR3 runs 13 residues. Unmatched junction bases numbered 8, after V lost 7 bases and J lost 6 bases. Germline V gives CDR1 SGHAT, CDR2 FQNNGV. The CDR3 bases are TGTGCCAGCACCAAGACAGGGAGTAATGGCTACACCTTC. Its translation is CASTKTGSNGYTF.

This chain uses TRBV11-3 with TRBJ2-1, with unresolved D. The CDR3 consists of 11 residues. V gave up 2 bases and J gave up 8 bases, with 4 bases separating them. Germline loops: CDR1 SGHNT, CDR2 YENEEA. CDR3 in amino acids: CASSLSHEQFF. The CDR3 DNA sequence: TGTGCCAGCAGCTTAAGCCATGAGCAGTTCTTC.

This clone has only one observation. The J gene is TRBJ2-3, the V gene TRBV6-1, with D perhaps matching TRBD2 (5 bases). CDR3 length: 15 residues. V lost 0 bases and J 4 bases, leaving 11 bases between the germline ends. In germline, CDR1 is MNHNS, CDR2 SASEGT. The CDR3, as DNA: TGTGCCAGCAGTGAAGCGCCGACGAGGGCAGATACGCAGTATTTT. This sequence encodes CASSEAPTRADTQYF.

CDR3 sequence (DNA): TGCACCAGCAGCCAATGCCCCCCGGACGGTGAAAAACTGTTTTTT. Its translation is CTSSQCPPDGEKLFF. The V call is TRBV1, the J call TRBJ1-4. TRBV1 is annotated as a pseudogene. CDR3 size: 15 residues.

The chain joins TRBV5-4 to TRBJ2-7, with 11 bases lining up with TRBD1. CDR1 and CDR2 (germline): SGHNT, YYREEE (reference sequence). CDR3 size: 13 residues. With V trimmed by 4 bases and J by 5 bases, 2 bases remained unmatched. The CDR3 region has the DNA TGTGCCAGCAGCCGGACAGGGGGCGACGAGCAGTACTTC. Protein: CASSRTGGDEQYF.

This clone is a singleton in its sample. This same CDR3 is encoded by further DNA sequences in the sample. The rearrangement links TRBV6-6 to TRBJ2-7; D possibly corresponds to TRBD1 (5 bases). This CDR3 comprises 14 residues. Trimming cost V 0 bases and J 4 bases, with 10 bases left between them. Looked up from germline, CDR1 is MNHNY and CDR2 is SVGAGI (reference sequence). The CDR3 DNA reads as TGTGCCAGCAGTTACTCGCAGGGTCCGTACGAGCAGTACTTC. Translated, it gives CASSYSQGPYEQYF.

V and J are TRBV14 and TRBJ2-3, with D perhaps matching TRBD1 (5 bases). CDR3 size: 15 residues. Trimming took off 2 bases at V and 6 bases at J, with 15 bases between the two ends. Looked up from germline, CDR1 is SGHDN and CDR2 is FVKESK. The CDR3 coding sequence is TGTGCCAGCAGCCAATATTGGCAGGGAAAGGATACGCAGTATTTT. It translates to CASSQYWQGKDTQYF.